Included here is one T cell receptor (beta chain) sequence, with context. The antigen is undetermined. Germline lookup yields CDR1 SEHNR and CDR2 FQNEAQ (reference sequence). There are 15 residues in the CDR3. Between the trimmed V and J ends, which lost 5 bases and 1 base, there was a span of 15 bases. This specimen belongs to a study of long-term antiretroviral therapy in people with HIV. The assay used was immunoSEQ (version v3.0), run at survey level. Only in-frame clones appear in the TCRdb table, and some are missing; sequencing was by immunoSEQ multiplex PCR. The sample shows about 14,000 clones, roughly four fifths of them seen only once. General observations from the study: Within the repertoire, clones expanded before ART were dominant at all time points.

Inclusion required at least two post-ART and at least one pre-ART PBMC samples. This receptor was taken from a woman aged 40 to 55 with HIV. The sample here was unsorted PBMCs, taken 1.8 years before starting antiretroviral therapy. The V call is TRBV7-9, the J call TRBJ2-7; D is tentatively TRBD1 or TRBD2 (5 bases each). Here the CDR3 reads CASSPGTVISYEQYF. The CDR3 DNA sequence: TGTGCCAGCAGCCCCGGGACCGTCATTTCCTACGAGCAGTACTTC.